This TCR beta chain originates from a study of tumor T cells in aggressive B-cell lymphoma. TCRdb's copy holds only in-frame clones and misses some; the assay was immunoSEQ multiplex PCR. This table has around 1,700 clones, around 84% appearing once. The specimen sequenced was tumor tissue. This TCR derives from an adult with diffuse large B cell lymphoma.

As DNA, the CDR3 is TGTGCCAGCAGCTTGACGGGAAAAGAGCAGTACGTC. This sequence encodes CASSLTGKEQYV. This rearrangement joins TRBV5-6 to TRBJ2-7, with a weak D call TRBD2 (5 bases). Trimming took off 1 base at V and 7 bases at J, with 9 bases between the two ends. CDR3 length: 12 residues. Per the germline V gene, CDR1 is SGHDT and CDR2 is YYEEEE.